This T cell receptor (beta chain) appears in the sequencing data of a study of blood T cells in healthy people across ages. A J-beta primer mix and a sample-barcoded 5' primer were used in a second PCR of about 7 to 12 cycles. TCRdb called the 5' RACE reads again in MiXCR, with one record for every CDR3 protein. The sample contains 800,000 to 1,000,000 distinct CDR3 sequences, 48% of which appear only once. The CDR3 is made up of 15 amino acids. CDR1 is LNHDA and CDR2 is SQIVND in the germline V gene (reference sequence). V was clipped by 5 bases and J by 8 bases; unmatched bases: 6. This clonotype has just a few counts.

This receptor was obtained from a man aged 25-45 years in good health. V usage is TRBV19 and J usage is TRBJ2-6; 10 nucleotides align to TRBD1. Sequenced: blood. The CDR3 DNA follows: TGTGCCAGTAGTCAACCGGGACAGGGGACCAACGTCCTGACTTTC. It yields the protein CASSQPGQGTNVLTF.